The TCR beta chain described here comes from a study of T cells in Graves' hyperthyroidism and ophthalmopathy. Study-wide results and limits: Researchers report that a 13 V-J model separated ophthalmopathy from stable hyperthyroidism. Peripheral blood also featured most of the thyroid clonotypes expanded above 0.001. Before onset, by a median of around six months, the model predicted ophthalmopathy.

Amplified regions were TCR beta CDR3 sequences from RNA transcripts. First-round RT-PCR targeting the TCR CDR3 was performed with the HTBI primer set. Using its own MiXCR run on the multiplex PCR reads, TCRdb lists one record per CDR3 protein. The repertoire consists of roughly 510,000 distinct CDR3 sequences, with 40% to 50% occurring once and the leading ten covering about two fifths. This clonotype came up a few times. Its target is not known. The CDR3 length is 11 residues. Germline loops: CDR1 SQVTM, CDR2 ANQGSEA. V was shortened by 6 bases and J by 4 bases, with 9 bases between the two germline ends.

Sequences were obtained from peripheral blood or thyroid tissue (not recorded which). This rearrangement joins TRBV29-1 to TRBJ1-2; TRBD1 is a possible D gene (6 bases). The receptor's source is an adult woman with Graves' disease, either hyperthyroidism or ophthalmopathy (not recorded which). For the CDR3, the DNA is TGCAGCGTGGGACACCTCTATGGCTACACCTTC. Translating it yields CSVGHLYGYTF.